The 26 T cell receptor beta chains below all came from one sample that was sequenced in a study of vaccination and CD4 T cells after COVID-19 (dated by TCRdb to the early 2020s). Libraries were constructed by PCR. Sequencing was performed on an Illumina iSeq 100. At the Johns Hopkins FTIC core, DNA from the cultured CD4+ T cells underwent TCR sequencing with the Oncomine TCR Beta short-read assay. The public reads were quality trimmed at Q25 with fastp and then assembled into clones with MiXCR by TCRdb, keeping productive beta chains. Rows are unified per CDR3 protein, each entry keeping the most common DNA and genes. Recorded for this sample are about 14,000 distinct CDR3 sequences; around 43% of them occurred a single time. The top ten clonotypes cover roughly 10% of the sample. These receptors' antigens are unknown. This specimen's treatment or condition label, interpreted: approximately 9-day PBMC culture with coronavirus spike peptide pools or control peptides (ViraFEST assay).

The sequenced sample consisted of CD4+ T cells from blood, cultured in vitro. Every receptor here comes from a human donor who had recovered from COVID-19.

This chain uses TRBV19 with TRBJ2-3; TRBD2 aligns across 9 bases. The CDR3 is 16 amino acids. Germline V lookup: CDR1 LNHDA, CDR2 SQIVND (reference sequence). V was pared by 5 bases and J by 0 bases, with 6 bases of the junction left unmatched. The CDR3 nucleotides are TGTGCCAGTAGTCTAGCGGGGAGACCTAGCACAGATACGCAGTATTTT. Its protein product is CASSLAGRPSTDTQYF.

The rearrangement links TRBV11-2 to TRBJ2-4, with D perhaps matching TRBD2 (5 bases). There are 18 residues in the CDR3. Germline V CDR1 and CDR2: SGHAT, FQNNGV. With 6 bases removed from V and 0 bases from J, the gap between germline ends came to 21 bases. CDR3 residues: CASSPKPAGLLAKNIQYF. The CDR3 DNA reads TGTGCCAGCAGTCCCAAGCCGGCGGGCCTACTAGCCAAAAACATTCAGTACTTC.

This clonotype has more than one count but fewer than ten. The rearrangement links TRBV10-3 to TRBJ1-2, with a tentative D call TRBD1 (6 bases). The CDR3 spans 15 residues. With 0 bases removed from V and 4 bases from J, the gap between germline ends came to 12 bases. The germline gives CDR1 ENHRY, CDR2 SYGVKD. The CDR3 here is CAISESNRAFYGYTF. The CDR3, as DNA: TGTGCCATCAGTGAGTCGAACAGGGCTTTCTATGGCTACACCTTC.

The chain carries TRBV30 and TRBJ2-1; 9 bases are a match to TRBD2. CDR1 is GTSNPN and CDR2 is SVGIG in the germline V gene (reference sequence). The J segment lost 5 bases and the V segment lost 0 bases, leaving 5 bases of the junction unmatched. There are 15 residues in the CDR3. In DNA form, the CDR3 reads TGTGCCTGGAGTGTATTGGCGGGAGGGAACAATGAGCAGTTCTTC. This encodes CAWSVLAGGNNEQFF.

This clonotype has only a few counts. The V call is TRBV20-1, the J call TRBJ2-4; no reliable D call. Germline V gene sequence: CDR1 DFQATT, CDR2 SNEGSKA (reference sequence). Deletions cut 0 bases from V and 3 bases from J, with 24 bases between. The CDR3 is 19 amino acids. DNA for the CDR3: TGCAGTGCTAGAGAATCGGCAGCAATAGTCGGTTTGGGCAAAAACATTCAGTACTTC. Encoded protein: CSARESAAIVGLGKNIQYF.

This rearrangement joins TRBV4-3 to TRBJ2-4; no clear D. The V gene's germline CDR1 is LGHNA and CDR2 YSLEER. Trimming removed 0 bases at V and 7 bases at J, with 10 bases between. This CDR3 is built from 14 residues. The CDR3 protein is CASSQESTANIQYF. In nucleotides, the CDR3 is TGCGCCAGCAGCCAAGAGTCAACAGCGAACATTCAGTACTTC.

This chain uses TRBV7-9 with TRBJ2-1, with D perhaps matching TRBD1 (7 bases). Germline assignment: CDR1 SEHNR and CDR2 FQNEAQ (reference sequence). Trimming shortened V by 6 bases and J by 3 bases, and 18 bases separated the two germline ends. This CDR3 is built from 16 residues. The CDR3 DNA reads TGTGCCAGCAGACCGGCGGGACAGCGCCACTACAATGAGCAGTTCTTC. Its protein product is CASRPAGQRHYNEQFF.

The gene calls are TRBV2 and TRBJ2-3, with D tentatively TRBD2 (7 bases). The CDR3 is 14 residues long. Trimming stripped 6 bases from V and 1 base from J, with 11 bases between. Germline assignment: CDR1 SNHLY and CDR2 FYNNEI. The CDR3 protein is CASRGRGGTDTQYF. The CDR3 nucleotides are TGTGCCAGCAGAGGGAGGGGGGGCACAGATACGCAGTATTTT.

This rearrangement joins TRBV20-1 to TRBJ2-1, with D perhaps given as TRBD1 or TRBD2 (5 bases each). CDR3 length: 11 residues. CDR1 and CDR2 from the germline V gene are DFQATT and SNEGSKA (reference sequence). V was shortened by 2 bases and J by 12 bases, with 11 bases between the two germline ends. CDR3 in amino acids: CSARRPGGQFF. The CDR3 DNA reads TGCAGTGCTAGAAGGCCTGGGGGGCAGTTCTTC.

This chain connects TRBV7-3 to TRBJ1-2; D possibly corresponds to TRBD1 (5 bases). The CDR3 has 14 amino acids. Trimming stripped 3 bases from V and 6 bases from J, with 14 bases between. Germline V gene lookup returns CDR1 SGHTA and CDR2 FQGTGA. CDR3 in DNA: TGTGCCAGCAGCTTGGGTACAGGTCCCGATGGCTACACCTTC. Protein sequence: CASSLGTGPDGYTF.

The chain uses TRBV20-1 and TRBJ2-5; 10 bases fit TRBD2. CDR1 and CDR2 from the germline V gene are DFQATT and SNEGSKA (reference sequence). The CDR3 contains 15 residues. CDR3 in amino acids: CRPSGAGGSQETQYF. The CDR3 nucleotides read TGCAGGCCCAGTGGAGCGGGAGGGAGTCAAGAGACCCAGTACTTC.

The chain is built from TRBV21-1 and TRBJ2-2; the table's D call, TRBD1, was not checked against the DNA. TRBV21-1 counts as a pseudogene. The CDR3 loop spans 13 amino acids. CDR3 residues: CASKPKGTGELFF. As DNA, the CDR3 is TGTGCCAGCAAACCAAAGGGGACCGGGGAGCTGTTTTTT.

This CDR3 is CSARFGGGGSEAFF. DNA for the CDR3: TGCAGTGCTAGGTTTGGGGGGGGGGGCTCTGAAGCTTTCTTT. This sequence joins TRBV20-1 and TRBJ1-1; D possibly corresponds to TRBD1 (6 bases). Germline V lookup: CDR1 DFQATT, CDR2 SNEGSKA (reference sequence). The CDR3 length is 14 residues. Trimming took 3 bases from V and 6 from J, leaving 17 bases between them.

This clonotype came up a few times. This chain's CDR3 is CASSESRGWRPQHF. The CDR3 coding sequence is TGTGCCAGCAGTGAAAGTAGGGGTTGGCGGCCCCAGCATTTT. The chain employs TRBV2 and TRBJ1-5; a possible D gene is TRBD1 (5 bases). The CDR3 length is 14 residues. V lost 2 bases and J lost 9, with 14 bases in between. Per the germline V gene, CDR1 is SNHLY and CDR2 is FYNNEI. Combining the CDR3 with reference TRBV2 and TRBJ1-5 gives the whole variable domain EPEVTQTPSHQVTQMGQEVILRCVPISNHLYFYWYRQILGQKVEFLVSFYNNEISEKSEIFDDQFSVERPDGSNFTLKIRSTKLEDSAMYFCASSESRGWRPQHFGDGTRLSIL.

This clonotype was seen just once. V and J are TRBV18 and TRBJ2-1; TRBD2 is a possible D gene (6 bases). This CDR3 has 15 amino acids. CDR1 KGHSH and CDR2 LQKENI come from the germline V gene. V lost 3 bases to trimming and J lost 13 bases, with 22 bases between them. The CDR3 reads CASSPRTQLRELQFF. CDR3 DNA: TGTGCCAGCTCACCCCGAACGCAGCTGCGGGAACTCCAGTTCTTC.

The genes are TRBV20-1 and TRBJ2-7, with TRBD1 as a possible D gene (6 bases). This CDR3 is built from 11 residues. From germline, CDR1 is DFQATT and CDR2 SNEGSKA (reference sequence). V gave up 2 bases and J gave up 4 bases, with 6 bases separating them. CDR3 sequence (DNA): TGCAGTGCTAGACAGGGGTACGAGCAGTACTTC. Amino acid sequence: CSARQGYEQYF.

The chain employs TRBV20-1 and TRBJ1-3; TRBD1 is a possible D gene (6 bases). In germline, CDR1 is DFQATT, CDR2 SNEGSKA (reference sequence). The CDR3 is made up of 14 amino acids. V gave up 6 bases and J gave up 2 bases, with 14 bases separating them. CDR3 DNA: TGCAGTGCAACCCCGGGGGCGACTGGAAACACCATATATTTT. Its translation is CSATPGATGNTIYF.

The sample holds a few counts of this clonotype. The chain is built from TRBV10-3 and TRBJ2-7; 7 bases are shared with TRBD2. This CDR3 contains 13 residues. Germline V lookup: CDR1 ENHRY, CDR2 SYGVKD. Trimming took 5 bases from V and 3 from J; bases not matched to a gene: 4. Here the CDR3 DNA reads TGTGCCATCAGTCGGGGGGTCGGCTACGAGCAGTACTTC. It encodes CAISRGVGYEQYF.

The rearrangement links TRBV5-1 to TRBJ2-7, with TRBD2 matching over 10 bases. J gave up 0 bases and V 0 bases, and 3 bases lay outside the gene matches. The germline V gene has CDR1 SGHRS and CDR2 YFSETQ. CDR3 size: 16 residues. Here the CDR3 DNA reads TGCGCCAGCAGCTTGGACGGGACTAGCGCCTCCTACGAGCAGTACTTC. Protein product: CASSLDGTSASYEQYF.

The chain uses TRBV4-2 and TRBJ1-5; D may be TRBD1 (5 bases). The germline V gene encodes CDR1 LGHNA and CDR2 YNFKEQ. V lost 1 base and J lost 0, with 7 bases in between. The CDR3 is made up of 15 amino acids. Here the CDR3 reads CASSQGDYSNQPQHF. Here the CDR3 DNA reads TGTGCCAGCAGCCAAGGGGACTATAGCAATCAGCCCCAGCATTTT.

V gene TRBV28 combines with J gene TRBJ1-2, with D uncertain. The germline V and J ends were trimmed by 6 bases and 3 bases, with 8 bases remaining between them. Per germline, CDR1 MDHEN and CDR2 SYDVKM. This CDR3 region has 12 residues. The CDR3 loop is CASSGRYYGYTF. The CDR3 nucleotides read TGTGCCAGCAGCGGACGATACTATGGCTACACCTTC.

Of note for this clonotype: A much larger clone sits a single nucleotide away, making a read error possible. The V and J genes are TRBV7-6 and TRBJ1-6, with D tentatively TRBD1 (5 bases). V was shortened by 2 bases and J by 9 bases, with 14 bases between the two germline ends. Germline CDR1 is SGHVS and CDR2 is FNYEAQ. There are 15 residues in the CDR3. CDR3 region: CASSLTAGTGSPLHF. CDR3 DNA: TGTGCCAGCAGCTTAACGGCAGGGACGGGTTCACCCCTCCACTTT.

This clonotype was counted a few times. The chain couples TRBV2 to TRBJ1-1, with a weak D call TRBD1 (5 bases). The CDR3 covers 13 residues. Germline values: CDR1 SNHLY, CDR2 FYNNEI. Trimming left V 4 bases short and J 2 bases short, with 8 bases between. In DNA form, the CDR3 reads TGTGCCAGCAGTGTTGGGGGTAACACTGAAGCTTTCTTT. Translating gives CASSVGGNTEAFF.

In this sample, this clonotype turned up a few times. V and J are TRBV12-3 or TRBV12-4 and TRBJ2-2; D remains unclear. Trimming cost V 3 bases and J 0 bases, with 5 bases left between them. This CDR3 has 14 residues. The CDR3 nucleotides are TGTGCCAGCAGTTTTAGTACGAACACCGGGGAGCTGTTTTTT. Translation: CASSFSTNTGELFF.

This chain uses TRBV28 with TRBJ1-3; no clear D gene. V was pared by 9 bases and J by 0 bases, with 9 bases between. Germline assignment: CDR1 MDHEN and CDR2 SYDVKM. This CDR3 has 13 residues. The CDR3 sequence: CASKVGSGNTIYF. The CDR3 nucleotides read TGTGCCAGTAAAGTCGGCTCTGGAAACACCATATATTTT.

This clonotype was seen only a few times. V gene TRBV20-1 combines with J gene TRBJ2-3, with 9 bases aligning to TRBD2. Germline trimming cut 3 bases from V and 5 bases from J; bases unmatched to any gene: 12. The CDR3 covers 16 residues. The germline gives CDR1 DFQATT, CDR2 SNEGSKA (reference sequence). This chain's CDR3 is CSASVTSGFWGDTQYF. DNA for the CDR3: TGCAGTGCTAGTGTGACTAGCGGATTCTGGGGAGATACGCAGTATTTT.